Presented here are 20 T cell receptor beta chains from one specimen sequenced in a study of blood T cell repertoires in COVID-19. Produced via immunoSEQ multiplex PCR; TCRdb's table is partial and in-frame only. There are 200,000 or so clones in the sample; approximately 90% occur only once, and under 3.5% lies in the top ten. Sequencing was done on a sample of PBMCs or T cells enriched from blood (not recorded which). Receptor source: a woman aged 18-29 years in a cohort exposed to, infected with or recovered from COVID-19 (not recorded which).

The V call is TRBV19, the J call TRBJ1-1, with TRBD1 matching over 7 bases. V dropped 5 bases and J dropped 3; count of bases not matched to a gene: 12. The germline CDR1 and CDR2 sequences are LNHDA and SQIVND (reference sequence). This CDR3 has 16 amino acids. CDR3 in amino acids: CASSPGTSRGYTEAFF. As DNA, the CDR3 is TGTGCCAGTAGTCCAGGGACCTCCAGGGGGTACACTGAAGCTTTCTTT.

V gene TRBV28 combines with J gene TRBJ2-3, with TRBD1 as a possible D gene (6 bases). The length of the CDR3 is 15 residues. The germline V gene encodes CDR1 MDHEN and CDR2 SYDVKM. V was clipped by 6 bases and J by 1 base, with 14 bases between them. The CDR3 loop reads CASSRRGRGTDTQYF. The CDR3 DNA sequence: TGTGCCAGCAGCCGCAGGGGTAGGGGCACAGATACGCAGTATTTT.

The J gene is TRBJ1-5, the V gene TRBV5-1; TRBD1 agrees at 10 bases. The CDR3 loop spans 13 amino acids. Germline V gives CDR1 SGHRS, CDR2 YFSETQ. Germline trimming cut 7 bases from V and 6 bases from J; bases unmatched to any gene: 4. This CDR3 reads CASRDRGAQPQHF. CDR3 bases: TGCGCCAGCCGGGACAGGGGCGCTCAGCCCCAGCATTTT.

This chain links TRBV7-2 with TRBJ2-7, with D tentatively TRBD2 (5 bases). Germline CDR1 and CDR2: SGHTA and FQGNSA. This CDR3 spans 14 amino acids. Deletions cut 3 bases from V and 2 bases from J, with 11 bases between. The CDR3 nucleotides read TGTGCCAGCAGCTTGGATTGGGGAGCCTACGAGCAGTACTTC. Protein sequence: CASSLDWGAYEQYF.

The V and J genes are TRBV5-1 and TRBJ2-2; D is possibly TRBD1 (6 bases). The CDR3 is made up of 13 amino acids. Germline assignment: CDR1 SGHRS and CDR2 YFSETQ. Trimming cost V 4 bases and J 6 bases, with 10 bases left between them. CDR3 sequence (DNA): TGCGCCAGCAGCCTAACAGGGTCCGGGGAGCTGTTTTTT. Its protein product is CASSLTGSGELFF. The full variable domain, its missing parts supplied by reference TRBV5-1 and TRBJ2-2, is KAGVTQTPRYLIKTRGQQVTLSCSPISGHRSVSWYQQTPGQGLQFLFEYFSETQRNKGNFPGRFSGRQFSNSRSEMNVSTLELGDSALYLCASSLTGSGELFFGEGSRLTVL.

Here the CDR3 DNA reads TGTGCCAGTAAAAGCGGGGGGATCAATGAGCAGTTCTTC. This sequence encodes CASKSGGINEQFF. The V call is TRBV19, the J call TRBJ2-1, with TRBD2 identical over 9 bases. V lost 7 bases to trimming and J lost 6 bases; unmatched junction nucleotides: 4. The V gene's germline CDR1 is LNHDA and CDR2 SQIVND (reference sequence). The CDR3 runs 13 residues.

The chain joins TRBV3-1 (or the pseudogene TRBV3-2) to TRBJ1-5; perhaps TRBD1 as D (6 bases). This CDR3 region has 15 residues. The V gene lost 1 base and the J gene lost 6 bases, with 13 bases spanning the gap. The V gene's germline CDR1 is LGHDT and CDR2 YNNKEL (reference sequence). The CDR3 region has the DNA TGTGCCAGCAGCCAAGGAACAGGGAGTCTTCAGCCCCAGCATTTT. The encoded protein is CASSQGTGSLQPQHF.

On this clone: Additional DNA sequences in this sample encode the identical CDR3. J is TRBJ1-5 and V is TRBV5-4, with no clear D. Trimming removed 0 bases at V and 1 base at J, with 5 bases between. CDR1 and CDR2 from the germline V gene are SGHNT and YYREEE (reference sequence). This CDR3 has 14 residues. The CDR3 loop reads CASSLGGSNQPQHF. CDR3 sequence (DNA): TGTGCCAGCAGCTTGGGCGGGAGCAATCAGCCCCAGCATTTT.

The rearrangement uses TRBV5-6 and TRBJ1-4; tentatively, D is TRBD1 (6 bases). The V end lost 0 bases, the J end lost 2 bases, and 11 bases lay between the germline ends. The CDR3 sequence is 16 residues long. Germline V gene lookup returns CDR1 SGHDT and CDR2 YYEEEE. The DNA for the CDR3 is TGTGCCAGCAGCTTGGCCAGGGGCGGGACTAATGAAAAACTGTTTTTT. Translation gives CASSLARGGTNEKLFF. The whole variable domain, remainder taken from reference TRBV5-6 and TRBJ1-4, is DAGVTQSPTHLIKTRGQQVTLRCSPKSGHDTVSWYQQALGQGPQFIFQYYEEEERQRGNFPDRFSGHQFPNYSSELNVNALLLGDSALYLCASSLARGGTNEKLFFGSGTQLSVL.

This clone has a single count. V gene TRBV11-2 combines with J gene TRBJ2-2, with TRBD1 as a possible D gene (5 bases). Deletions cut 9 bases from V and 2 bases from J, with 13 bases between. From germline, CDR1 is SGHAT and CDR2 FQNNGV. The CDR3 runs to 14 residues. CDR3 amino acids: CARDQGSNTGELFF. In DNA, the CDR3 is TGTGCCAGGGATCAGGGATCCAACACCGGGGAGCTGTTTTTT.

J is TRBJ1-1 and V is TRBV5-1, with TRBD1 as a possible D gene (5 bases). The CDR3 loop spans 14 amino acids. Trimming shortened V by 2 bases and J by 3 bases, and 11 bases separated the two germline ends. Germline lookup yields CDR1 SGHRS and CDR2 YFSETQ. The CDR3 DNA is TGCGCCAGCAGCTTCCTTGGGGCGGACACTGAAGCTTTCTTT. The encoded protein is CASSFLGADTEAFF.

CDR3 protein: CASSPGTSFNEQFF. The CDR3 bases are TGCGCCAGCAGCCCCGGGACATCTTTTAATGAGCAGTTCTTC. This chain uses TRBV5-1 with TRBJ2-1, with TRBD1 as a possible D gene (6 bases). The CDR3 consists of 14 residues. Germline-derived CDR1 and CDR2 are SGHRS and YFSETQ. V lost 4 bases and J lost 7, with 15 bases in between.

The genes are TRBV5-4 and TRBJ2-7; 7 bases align to TRBD2. The CDR3 extends over 16 amino acids. Germline V gene sequence: CDR1 SGHNT, CDR2 YYREEE (reference sequence). Unmatched junction bases numbered 10, after V lost 4 bases and J lost 0 bases. The CDR3, as DNA: TGTGCCAGCAGCAGCGGTCTAGCGGAGAGCTCCTACGAGCAGTACTTC. It is translated as CASSSGLAESSYEQYF.

The V and J genes are TRBV28 and TRBJ2-5; D is possibly TRBD1 (5 bases). The CDR3 sequence is 15 residues long. Looked up from germline, CDR1 is MDHEN and CDR2 is SYDVKM. V shed 1 base and J shed 1 base, with 10 bases lying between them. In DNA, the CDR3 is TGTGCCAGCAGTTTATTATTCGACAGCCAAGAGACCCAGTACTTC. Translation: CASSLLFDSQETQYF.

The V and J genes are TRBV20-1 and TRBJ1-1; 7 bases agree with TRBD1. This CDR3 region has 11 residues. Germline assignment: CDR1 DFQATT and CDR2 SNEGSKA (reference sequence). J gave up 6 bases and V 3 bases, and 1 base lay outside the gene matches. The CDR3 here is CSASQGAEAFF. In nucleotides, the CDR3 is TGCAGTGCTAGCCAGGGGGCTGAAGCTTTCTTT.

The CDR3 bases are TGTGCCAGCAGCTCGGGGACAGCCATTATTAACACTGAAGCTTTCTTT. Protein: CASSSGTAIINTEAFF. This sequence joins TRBV5-8 and TRBJ1-1, with 7 bases identical to TRBD1. Germline assignment: CDR1 SGHTS and CDR2 YDEGEE. The CDR3 consists of 16 residues. V was clipped by 3 bases and J by 2 bases; unmatched bases: 10.

This clone was observed a single time. CDR3 protein: CASSLGENYGYTF. The CDR3 bases are TGTGCCAGCAGCTTGGGGGAGAACTATGGCTACACCTTC. This chain links TRBV5-5 with TRBJ1-2; no clear D. CDR3 length: 13 residues. Per the germline V gene, CDR1 is SGHKS and CDR2 is YYEKEE (reference sequence). V dropped 0 bases and J dropped 2 bases, with 5 bases sitting between them.

The chain uses TRBV5-8 and TRBJ2-7, with D tentatively TRBD2 (6 bases). Germline lookup yields CDR1 SGHTS and CDR2 YDEGEE. V lost 2 bases and J lost 6, with 15 bases in between. The CDR3 totals 14 residues. For the CDR3, the DNA is TGTGCCAGCAGCTTCCCCCGACTAGTCGGCGAGCAGTACTTC. Its protein is CASSFPRLVGEQYF.

The genes are TRBV6-5 and TRBJ2-1; no definite D call. Per the germline V gene, CDR1 is MNHEY and CDR2 is SVGAGI. The CDR3 sequence is 13 residues long. V lost 0 bases to trimming and J lost 7 bases, with 7 bases between them. The chain's CDR3 is CASSYSQMNEQFF. CDR3 bases: TGTGCCAGCAGTTACTCACAGATGAATGAGCAGTTCTTC.

The rearrangement links TRBV18 to TRBJ1-1, with TRBD1 matching over 7 bases. CDR3 length equals 15 residues. Germline V CDR1 and CDR2: KGHSH, LQKENI. Trimming at V came to 3 bases and at J to 1 base, leaving 5 bases not matched to a gene. In nucleotides, the CDR3 is TGTGCCAGCTCACCTCGGACAGGAGGGAACACTGAAGCTTTCTTT. This translates into CASSPRTGGNTEAFF.